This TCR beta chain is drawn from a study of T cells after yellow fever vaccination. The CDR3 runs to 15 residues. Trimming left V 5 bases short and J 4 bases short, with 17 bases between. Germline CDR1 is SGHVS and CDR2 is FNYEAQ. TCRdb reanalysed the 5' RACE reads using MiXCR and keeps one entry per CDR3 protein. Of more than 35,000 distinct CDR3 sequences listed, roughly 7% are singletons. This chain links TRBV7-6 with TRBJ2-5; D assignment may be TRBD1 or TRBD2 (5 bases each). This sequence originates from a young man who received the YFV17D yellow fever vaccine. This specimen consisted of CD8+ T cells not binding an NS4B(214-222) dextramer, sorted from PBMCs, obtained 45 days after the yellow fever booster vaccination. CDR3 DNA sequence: TGTGCCAGCAGCATGGGACCTCTCCGTGGAGAGACCCAGTACTTC. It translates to CASSMGPLRGETQYF.